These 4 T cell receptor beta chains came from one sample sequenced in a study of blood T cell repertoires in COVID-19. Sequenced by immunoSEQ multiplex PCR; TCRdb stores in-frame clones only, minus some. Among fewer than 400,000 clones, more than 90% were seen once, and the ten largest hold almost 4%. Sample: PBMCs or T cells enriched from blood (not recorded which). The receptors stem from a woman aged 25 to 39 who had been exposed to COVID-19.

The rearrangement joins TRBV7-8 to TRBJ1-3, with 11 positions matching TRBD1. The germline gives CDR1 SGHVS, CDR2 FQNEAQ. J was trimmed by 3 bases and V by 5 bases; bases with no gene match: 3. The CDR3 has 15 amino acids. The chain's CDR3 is CASSRGTGGGNTIYF. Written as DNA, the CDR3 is TGTGCCAGCAGCCGAGGGACAGGGGGTGGAAACACCATATATTTT. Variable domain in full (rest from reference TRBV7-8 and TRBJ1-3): GAGVSQSPRYKVAKRGQDVALRCDPISGHVSLFWYQQALGQGPEFLTYFQNEAQLDKSGLPSDRFFAERPEGSVSTLKIQRTQQEDSAVYLCASSRGTGGGNTIYFGEGSWLTVV.

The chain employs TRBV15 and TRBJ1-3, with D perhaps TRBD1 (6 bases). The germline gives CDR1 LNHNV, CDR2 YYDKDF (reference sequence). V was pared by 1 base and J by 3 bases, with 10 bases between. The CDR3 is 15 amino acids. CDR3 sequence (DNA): TGTGCCACCAGCAGAGTCAGGGGTAATGGAAACACCATATATTTT. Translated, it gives CATSRVRGNGNTIYF.

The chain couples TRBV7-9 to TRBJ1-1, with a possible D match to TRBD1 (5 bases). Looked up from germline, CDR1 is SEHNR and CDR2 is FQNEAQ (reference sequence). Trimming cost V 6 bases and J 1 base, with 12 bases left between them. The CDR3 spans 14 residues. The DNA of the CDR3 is TGTGCCAGCAGTGCAGGGTCTGGGAACACTGAAGCTTTCTTT. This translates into CASSAGSGNTEAFF.

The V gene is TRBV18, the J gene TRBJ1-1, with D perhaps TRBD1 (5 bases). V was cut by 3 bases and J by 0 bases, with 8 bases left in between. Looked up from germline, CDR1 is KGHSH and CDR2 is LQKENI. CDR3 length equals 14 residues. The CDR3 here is CASSPQGLNTEAFF. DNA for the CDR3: TGTGCCAGCTCACCTCAGGGATTGAACACTGAAGCTTTCTTT.